These 30 T cell receptor beta chains came from one sample sequenced in a study of regulatory T cells in long-lasting Graves disease. Sequencing libraries for TCR beta were prepared with iRepertoire HTBI primers and Arm-PCR of CDR3 regions. TCRdb used MiXCR to reprocess the multiplex PCR reads, holding one entry per CDR3 protein. The sample yields under 500,000 distinct CDR3 sequences, less than 25% seen once. The sample's time point: persistent/refractory GD, antithyroid drugs over 5 years with positive TRAb. With RNA extracted from PBMCs as input, the TCR library was made. Sequenced here: peripheral blood mononuclear cells (PBMCs), sampled when the disease was refractory, from a patient treated with antithyroid drugs. These receptor sequences come from a female donor with Graves disease.

This clonotype occurred once. The chain couples TRBV7-2 to TRBJ1-1, with D unresolved. The CDR3 has 17 amino acids. V lost 5 bases, J lost 0 bases, and 19 bases lay in between. Germline CDR1 reads SGHTA; CDR2 reads FQGNSA. CDR3 nucleotide sequence: TGTGCCAGCAGCCTCCAGTTGGTCGGGATGATGAACACTGAAGCTTTCTTT. Encoded protein: CASSLQLVGMMNTEAFF.

V usage is TRBV6-1 and J usage is TRBJ1-4; D not resolved. Between the trimmed V and J ends, which lost 6 bases and 8 bases, there was a span of 13 bases. There are 13 residues in the CDR3. Germline V lookup: CDR1 MNHNS, CDR2 SASEGT. In nucleotides, the CDR3 is TGTGCCAGCAGCCGGAACTCGGGGGAAAAACTGTTTTTT. Residues: CASSRNSGEKLFF.

Many counts were recorded for this clonotype. The junction does not match germline at one end; this may be a read error. The J gene is TRBJ1-1, the V gene TRBV7-9; D is ambiguous. The CDR3 spans 13 residues. From germline, CDR1 is SEHNR and CDR2 FQNEAQ (reference sequence). The DNA for the CDR3 is TGTGCCAGCAGCCTAGCTTCAAGCGCTGAAGCTTTCTTT. It is translated as CASSLASSAEAFF. The whole variable domain, remainder taken from reference TRBV7-9 and TRBJ1-1, is DTGVSQNPRHKITKRGQNVTFRCDPISEHNRLYWYRQTLGQGPEFLTYFQNEAQLEKSRLLSDRFSAERPKGSFSTLEIQRTEQGDSAMYLCASSLASSAEAFFGQGTRLTVV.

This clonotype was observed many times. This chain joins TRBV7-9 and TRBJ2-4, with no clear D. Germline V lookup: CDR1 SEHNR, CDR2 FQNEAQ (reference sequence). V was pared by 0 bases and J by 9 bases, with 9 bases between. The length of the CDR3 is 13 residues. This CDR3 reads CASSLAGEPIQYF. CDR3 DNA sequence: TGTGCCAGCAGCTTAGCGGGCGAACCCATTCAGTACTTC.

V gene TRBV12-3 or TRBV12-4 combines with J gene TRBJ1-2; D unresolved. V was clipped by 5 bases and J by 10 bases, with 17 bases between them. The CDR3 is 13 amino acids. As DNA, the CDR3 is TGTGCCAGCAGTCCCCCCGCGGAGGAAACCTACACCTTC. It translates to CASSPPAEETYTF.

The chain couples TRBV5-8 to TRBJ2-7, with D possibly being TRBD1 (6 bases). V was shortened by 3 bases and J by 6 bases, with 13 bases between the two germline ends. The germline CDR1 and CDR2 sequences are SGHTS and YDEGEE. The CDR3 extends over 13 amino acids. The CDR3 bases are TGTGCCAGCAGCTGGGCTTTCAGGGGCGAGCAGTACTTC. This codes for CASSWAFRGEQYF.

The chain links TRBV7-2 to TRBJ2-7, with 8 bases aligning to TRBD1. V gave up 5 bases and J gave up 6 bases; unmatched junction bases: 3. Germline-derived CDR1 and CDR2 are SGHTA and FQGNSA. The CDR3 has 12 residues. CDR3 in DNA: TGTGCCAGCAGCCGCCAGGGGGCCGAGCAGTACTTC. Amino acids: CASSRQGAEQYF.

This chain connects TRBV6-1 to TRBJ1-1, with 11 bases that match TRBD1. The CDR3 runs 14 residues. Germline CDR1 reads MNHNS; CDR2 reads SASEGT. V was pared by 4 bases and J by 11 bases, with 9 bases of the junction left unmatched. The CDR3 DNA reads as TGTGCCAGCAGTGGGACAGGGGGCGAAATACGGGCTTTCTTT. This encodes CASSGTGGEIRAFF.

This clonotype came up a few times. The rearrangement links TRBV4-2 to TRBJ1-2; D gene uncertain. Germline loops: CDR1 LGHNA, CDR2 YNFKEQ. V was trimmed by 1 base and J by 2 bases, leaving 11 bases between them. The CDR3 is made up of 15 amino acids. The CDR3 sequence: CASSQVVDTNYGYTF. DNA of the CDR3: TGTGCCAGCAGCCAAGTAGTGGATACGAACTATGGCTACACCTTC.

There are many counts of this clonotype. CDR3 residues: CASNLNTGELFF. The DNA of the CDR3 is TGTGCCAGCAATCTAAACACCGGGGAGCTGTTTTTT. J is TRBJ2-2 and V is TRBV2; D remains unclear. V lost 7 bases to trimming and J lost 2 bases, with 5 bases between them. Germline assignment: CDR1 SNHLY and CDR2 FYNNEI. The CDR3 contains 12 residues.

Note on this clonotype: A much larger clonotype is one base distant, so this may be a read error. The CDR3 here is CASSPPASGERYF. In DNA, the CDR3 is TGTGCCAGCAGTCCCCCCGCTAGCGGCGAGCGGTACTTC. This rearrangement joins TRBV28 to TRBJ2-7; TRBD2 agrees at 7 bases. Germline V gene data show CDR1 as MDHEN and CDR2 as SYDVKM. The CDR3 is 13 amino acids.

The rearrangement links TRBV11-3 to TRBJ2-2, with TRBD2 matching over 12 bases. The J segment lost 7 bases and the V segment lost 5 bases, leaving 8 bases of the junction unmatched. This CDR3 has 16 amino acids. The germline gives CDR1 SGHNT, CDR2 YENEEA. In DNA, the CDR3 is TGTGCCAGCAGCCTGGGGGGGACTAGCGGGCGCGGGGAGCTGTTTTTT. Residues: CASSLGGTSGRGELFF.

In its sample, this clonotype was seen many times. V and J are TRBV6-1 and TRBJ1-2; 9 positions match TRBD1. Trimming cost V 6 bases and J 4 bases; bases outside gene matches: 12. The CDR3 totals 16 residues. The germline gives CDR1 MNHNS, CDR2 SASEGT. CDR3 in amino acids: CASSPTMGQGGYGYTF. CDR3 DNA sequence: TGTGCCAGCAGCCCTACTATGGGACAGGGAGGCTATGGCTACACCTTC.

The CDR3 sequence is CSARRIRVEQYF. CDR3 coding DNA: TGCAGTGCTAGAAGAATTAGGGTAGAGCAGTACTTC. V and J are TRBV20-1 and TRBJ2-7; D gene ambiguous. This CDR3 comprises 12 residues. Per the germline V gene, CDR1 is DFQATT and CDR2 is SNEGSKA (reference sequence). V gave up 2 bases and J gave up 7 bases, with 12 bases separating them.

This clonotype turned up a few times. V and J are TRBV27 and TRBJ2-5, with TRBD1 matching over 7 bases. Germline-derived CDR1 and CDR2 are MNHEY and SMNVEV (reference sequence). The V gene end was trimmed by 4 bases and the J gene end by 0 bases; junction bases not matched to a gene: 2. CDR3 size: 14 residues. CDR3 bases: TGTGCCAGCAGTTCACAGGGGTACCAAGAGACCCAGTACTTC. It translates to CASSSQGYQETQYF.

The gene calls are TRBV13 and TRBJ2-2; 10 bases fit TRBD2. CDR3 length equals 16 residues. The J segment lost 4 bases and the V segment lost 6 bases, leaving 8 bases of the junction unmatched. Germline V gene lookup returns CDR1 PRHDT and CDR2 FYEKMQ (reference sequence). The CDR3 is CASSRRTSGSTGELFF. The DNA of the CDR3 is TGTGCCAGCAGTCGACGGACTAGCGGATCCACCGGGGAGCTGTTTTTT.

This clonotype was observed many times. The chain has TRBV15 and TRBJ1-1; no reliable D call. The CDR3 has 13 residues. Germline V gene data show CDR1 as LNHNV and CDR2 as YYDKDF (reference sequence). Trimming took off 3 bases at V and 5 bases at J, with 10 bases between the two ends. This CDR3 reads CATSSHGRTEAFF. As DNA, the CDR3 is TGTGCCACCAGCAGCCACGGGAGGACTGAAGCTTTCTTT.

The chain joins TRBV3-1 to TRBJ1-4; 7 positions agree with TRBD1. With 6 bases clipped from V and 0 bases from J, the junction kept 4 bases outside the gene matches. The CDR3 is made up of 15 amino acids. CDR1 is LGHDT, CDR2 YNNKEL, per germline (reference sequence). CDR3 sequence (DNA): TGTGCCAGCAGTCAGGGGGGGACAACTAATGAAAAACTGTTTTTT. This encodes CASSQGGTTNEKLFF.

This clonotype was observed a single time. This chain links TRBV15 with TRBJ2-7; D might be TRBD2 (6 bases). Germline V gene sequence: CDR1 LNHNV, CDR2 YYDKDF (reference sequence). Deletions cut 3 bases from V and 0 bases from J, with 15 bases between. This CDR3 has 16 amino acids. The CDR3 DNA is TGTGCCACCAGCAGCTTAATGGGGGACTCCTCCTACGAGCAGTACTTC. Protein product: CATSSLMGDSSYEQYF.

This clonotype was found many times. The gene calls are TRBV28 and TRBJ2-7, with D perhaps matching TRBD1 (5 bases). The CDR3 is 15 amino acids. Trimming stripped 3 bases from V and 4 bases from J, with 16 bases between. Germline CDR1 and CDR2: MDHEN and SYDVKM. The CDR3 DNA sequence: TGTGCCAGCAGTTTCAGGGTTAAAGGTCGGTACGAGCAGTACTTC. As protein: CASSFRVKGRYEQYF.

This clonotype was counted a few times. This sequence joins TRBV15 and TRBJ1-5; maybe TRBD1 (6 bases). Trimming pared 4 bases from V and 2 bases from J, leaving 30 bases between. CDR1 and CDR2 (germline): LNHNV, YYDKDF (reference sequence). The CDR3 loop spans 21 amino acids. The CDR3 nucleotides read TGTGCCACCAGCAAAGAAATGGAGGTGGGACATGCAGGGGTGGGCAATCAGCCCCAGCATTTT. Protein: CATSKEMEVGHAGVGNQPQHF.

A few counts support this clonotype. This chain uses TRBV6-2 or TRBV6-3 with TRBJ1-6; 7 nucleotides agree with TRBD1. Germline V lookup: CDR1 MNHEY, CDR2 SVGEGT. CDR3 length equals 15 residues. Trimming at V came to 7 bases and at J to 7 bases, leaving 10 bases not matched to a gene. DNA for the CDR3: TGTGCCAGCACCTTACAGGGGATCGGCAATTCACCCCTCCACTTT. It encodes CASTLQGIGNSPLHF.

This clonotype showed up just a few times. The J gene is TRBJ2-7, the V gene TRBV27, with 7 nucleotides matching TRBD2. With 5 bases clipped from V and 4 bases from J, the junction kept 8 bases outside the gene matches. From germline, CDR1 is MNHEY and CDR2 SMNVEV (reference sequence). The CDR3 loop spans 14 amino acids. CDR3 DNA sequence: TGTGCCAGCAGTAACCAGGGACTACCGTACGAGCAGTACTTC. Residues: CASSNQGLPYEQYF.

This clonotype appeared many times. The chain combines TRBV5-1 with TRBJ1-6, with 7 bases aligning to TRBD1. Germline V lookup: CDR1 SGHRS, CDR2 YFSETQ. CDR3 length: 15 residues. V gave up 4 bases and J gave up 6 bases; unmatched junction bases: 7. This CDR3 reads CASSPGDSGNSPLHF. The CDR3, as DNA: TGCGCCAGCAGCCCAGGGGACAGCGGTAATTCACCCCTCCACTTT.

This sequence joins TRBV12-3 or TRBV12-4 and TRBJ1-6; possible D gene TRBD1, 5 bases. The CDR3 runs 13 residues. Trimming pared 8 bases from V and 7 bases from J, leaving 12 bases between. As DNA, the CDR3 is TGTGCCAGCCAAGGGGCCGCCAATTCACCCCTCCACTTT. The encoded protein is CASQGAANSPLHF.

The chain combines TRBV20-1 with TRBJ2-1, with 11 bases that match TRBD2. V gave up 0 bases and J gave up 5 bases; unmatched junction bases: 15. CDR1 is DFQATT, CDR2 SNEGSKA, per germline (reference sequence). This CDR3 region has 19 residues. The CDR3 DNA reads as TGCAGTGCTAGAGATGTGGGACTAGCGGCTTCGGCGGGTAACAATGAGCAGTTCTTC. Amino acid sequence: CSARDVGLAASAGNNEQFF.

This clonotype was counted only a few times. The V call is TRBV5-6, the J call TRBJ1-1; D might be TRBD1 (6 bases). Germline V gene lookup returns CDR1 SGHDT and CDR2 YYEEEE. The ends were cut back, 4 bases at V and 4 bases at J, with 17 bases in the middle. The CDR3 is made up of 15 amino acids. CDR3 region: CASSIGQLQGTEAFF. CDR3 DNA: TGTGCCAGCAGCATCGGACAGCTACAAGGCACTGAAGCTTTCTTT.

The chain employs TRBV25-1 and TRBJ1-2, with no clear D. V shed 2 bases and J shed 2 bases, with 9 bases lying between them. Germline lookup yields CDR1 MGHDK and CDR2 SYGVNS. CDR3 length: 14 residues. The CDR3 nucleotides read TGTGCCAGCAGTGAAGGGAAGAGGAACTATGGCTACACCTTC. Protein sequence: CASSEGKRNYGYTF.

The V gene is TRBV14, the J gene TRBJ1-6, with a tentative D call TRBD1 (5 bases). Germline V gene data show CDR1 as SGHDN and CDR2 as FVKESK. The length of the CDR3 is 13 residues. V lost 3 bases to trimming and J lost 9 bases, with 9 bases between them. CDR3 in amino acids: CASSQTVGSPLHF. The CDR3, as DNA: TGTGCCAGCAGCCAGACAGTAGGTTCACCCCTCCACTTT.

Only a few counts were recorded for this clonotype. V gene TRBV11-2 combines with J gene TRBJ2-3; D possibly uses TRBD1 or TRBD2 (6 bases each). V shed 0 bases and J shed 5 bases, with 21 bases lying between them. The CDR3 is 18 residues long. Germline CDR1 and CDR2: SGHAT and FQNNGV. CDR3 nucleotides: TGTGCCAGCAGCTTAGAAAGGGGGGAATGGGGAGACAAAGATACGCAGTATTTT. Its protein is CASSLERGEWGDKDTQYF.